Here is one TCR beta chain with its context. As yet, its antigen is unknown. Data came from immunoSEQ multiplex PCR; TCRdb stores just in-frame clones and leaves some out. This table has around 20,000 clones, about 86% appearing once. Germline V CDR1 and CDR2: SGHDN, FVKESK. V lost 3 bases to trimming and J lost 4 bases, with 4 bases between them. The CDR3 runs 12 residues. The sample comes from a study of T cells in localized non-small cell lung cancer. Whole-study results and caveats: Adjacent lung tissue had a median around 57 of the top 100 clones found in the tumor. Exceeding tumor, uninvolved adjacent lung had the highest T cell clonality. Tumor samples were not multi-region, leaving intratumor heterogeneity unexcluded. An association was observed between higher blood T cell density and longer overall survival.

The sequences come from peripheral blood, collected before any cancer treatment. The chain has TRBV14 and TRBJ2-1; D not certain. The receptor was derived from a woman between 40 and 69 years old with stage I lung adenocarcinoma. The CDR3 is CASSHGYNEQFF. The CDR3, as DNA: TGTGCCAGCAGCCATGGGTACAATGAGCAGTTCTTC.